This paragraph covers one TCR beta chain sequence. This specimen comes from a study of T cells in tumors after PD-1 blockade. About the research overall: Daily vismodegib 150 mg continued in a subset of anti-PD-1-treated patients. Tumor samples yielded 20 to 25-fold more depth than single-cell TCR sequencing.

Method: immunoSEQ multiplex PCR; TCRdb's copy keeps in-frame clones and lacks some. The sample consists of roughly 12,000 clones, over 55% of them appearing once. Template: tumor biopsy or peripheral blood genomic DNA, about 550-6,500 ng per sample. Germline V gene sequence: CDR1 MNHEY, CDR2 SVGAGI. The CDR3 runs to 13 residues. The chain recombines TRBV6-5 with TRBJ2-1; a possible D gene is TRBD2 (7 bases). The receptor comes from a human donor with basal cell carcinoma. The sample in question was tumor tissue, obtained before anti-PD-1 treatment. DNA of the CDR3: TGTGCTAGCTGGGGGCTAGCGGCCGCGGAGCAGTTCTTC. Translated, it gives CASWGLAAAEQFF.